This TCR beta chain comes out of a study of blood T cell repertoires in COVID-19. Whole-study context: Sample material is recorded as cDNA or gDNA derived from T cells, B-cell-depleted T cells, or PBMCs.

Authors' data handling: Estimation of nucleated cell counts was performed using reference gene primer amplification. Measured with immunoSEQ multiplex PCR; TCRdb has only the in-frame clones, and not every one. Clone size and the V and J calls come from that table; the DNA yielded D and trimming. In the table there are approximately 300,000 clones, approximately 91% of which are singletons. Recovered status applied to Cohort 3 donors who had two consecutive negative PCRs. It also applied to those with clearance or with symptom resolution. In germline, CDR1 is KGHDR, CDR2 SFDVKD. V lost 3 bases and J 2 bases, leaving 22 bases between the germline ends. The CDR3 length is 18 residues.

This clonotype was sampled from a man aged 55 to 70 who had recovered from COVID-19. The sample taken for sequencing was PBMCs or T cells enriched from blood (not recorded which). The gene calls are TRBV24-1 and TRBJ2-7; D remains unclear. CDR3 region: CATSDPYLFWRTPYEQYF. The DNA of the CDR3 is TGTGCCACCAGTGATCCCTACCTATTTTGGAGAACCCCCTACGAGCAGTACTTC.